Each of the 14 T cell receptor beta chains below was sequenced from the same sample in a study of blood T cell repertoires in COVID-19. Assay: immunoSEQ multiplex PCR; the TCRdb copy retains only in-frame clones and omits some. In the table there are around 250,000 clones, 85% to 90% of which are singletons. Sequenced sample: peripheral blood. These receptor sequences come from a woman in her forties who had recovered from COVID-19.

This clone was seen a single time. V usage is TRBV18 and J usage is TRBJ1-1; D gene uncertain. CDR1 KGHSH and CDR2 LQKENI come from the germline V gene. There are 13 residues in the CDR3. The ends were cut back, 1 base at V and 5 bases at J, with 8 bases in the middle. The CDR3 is CASSPQRETEAFF. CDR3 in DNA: TGTGCCAGCTCACCACAGAGGGAGACTGAAGCTTTCTTT.

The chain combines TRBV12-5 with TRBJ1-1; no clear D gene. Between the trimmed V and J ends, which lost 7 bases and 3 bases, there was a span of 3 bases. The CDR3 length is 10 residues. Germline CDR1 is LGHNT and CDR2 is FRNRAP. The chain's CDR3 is CASAYTEAFF. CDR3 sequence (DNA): TGTGCTAGTGCCTACACTGAAGCTTTCTTT. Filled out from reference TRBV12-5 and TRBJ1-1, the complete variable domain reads DARVTQTPRHKVTEMGQEVTMRCQPILGHNTVFWYRQTMMQGLELLAYFRNRAPLDDSGMPKDRFSAEMPDATLATLKIQPSEPRDSAVYFCASAYTEAFFGQGTRLTVV.

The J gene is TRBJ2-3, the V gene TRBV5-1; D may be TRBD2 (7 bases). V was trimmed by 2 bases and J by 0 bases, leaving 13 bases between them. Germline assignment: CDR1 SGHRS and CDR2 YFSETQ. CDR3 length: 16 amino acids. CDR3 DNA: TGCGCCAGCAGCTTTCTAGGGGGGGCTAGCACAGATACGCAGTATTTT. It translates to CASSFLGGASTDTQYF.

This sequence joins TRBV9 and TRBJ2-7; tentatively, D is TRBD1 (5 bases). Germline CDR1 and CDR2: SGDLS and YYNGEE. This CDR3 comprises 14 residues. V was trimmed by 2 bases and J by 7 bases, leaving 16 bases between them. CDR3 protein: CASSVGQGIGEQYF. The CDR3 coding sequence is TGTGCCAGCAGCGTCGGCCAGGGTATTGGTGAGCAGTACTTC.

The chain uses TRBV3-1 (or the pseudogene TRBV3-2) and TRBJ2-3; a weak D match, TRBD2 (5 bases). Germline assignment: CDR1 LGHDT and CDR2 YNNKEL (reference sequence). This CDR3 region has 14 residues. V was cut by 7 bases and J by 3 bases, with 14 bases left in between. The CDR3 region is CASIEGAKTDTQYF. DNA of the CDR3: TGTGCCAGCATCGAGGGAGCTAAGACAGATACGCAGTATTTT.

Here the CDR3 DNA reads TGTGCCAGCAAAGCGGGAGCAAGGGACAATGAGCAGTTCTTC. It yields the protein CASKAGARDNEQFF. The J gene is TRBJ2-1, the V gene TRBV11-3; 8 bases align to TRBD2. Germline CDR1 SGHNT, CDR2 YENEEA. Unmatched junction bases numbered 7, after V lost 7 bases and J lost 5 bases. The CDR3 loop spans 14 amino acids.

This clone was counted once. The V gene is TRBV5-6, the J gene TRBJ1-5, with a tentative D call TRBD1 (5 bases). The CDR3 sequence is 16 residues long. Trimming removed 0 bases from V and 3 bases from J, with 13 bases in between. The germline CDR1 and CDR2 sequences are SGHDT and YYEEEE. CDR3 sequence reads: CASSLAKGQLNQPQHF. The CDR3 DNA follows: TGTGCCAGCAGCTTGGCCAAAGGACAACTCAATCAGCCCCAGCATTTT.

CDR3 bases: TGTGCCAGCAGCCTCCTAGCGGCCTACAATGAGCAGTTCTTC. Its translation is CASSLLAAYNEQFF. The J gene is TRBJ2-1, the V gene TRBV3-1 (or the pseudogene TRBV3-2), with 7 bases lining up with TRBD2. CDR1 is LGHDT and CDR2 is YNNKEL in the germline V gene (reference sequence). The CDR3 totals 14 residues. Trimming took 4 bases from V and 2 from J; bases not matched to a gene: 2.

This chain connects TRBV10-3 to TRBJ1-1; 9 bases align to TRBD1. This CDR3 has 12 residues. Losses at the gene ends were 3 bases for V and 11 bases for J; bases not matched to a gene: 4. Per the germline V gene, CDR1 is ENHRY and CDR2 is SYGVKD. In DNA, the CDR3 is TGTGCCATCAGTGAAGGGACAGGGACTGCTTTCTTT. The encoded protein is CAISEGTGTAFF.

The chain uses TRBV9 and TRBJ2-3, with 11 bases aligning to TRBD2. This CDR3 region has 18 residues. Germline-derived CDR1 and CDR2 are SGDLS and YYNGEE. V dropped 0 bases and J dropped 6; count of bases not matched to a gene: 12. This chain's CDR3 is CASSVDLAGGYLGDTQYF. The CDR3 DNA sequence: TGTGCCAGCAGCGTAGACCTAGCGGGGGGTTACTTAGGGGATACGCAGTATTTT.

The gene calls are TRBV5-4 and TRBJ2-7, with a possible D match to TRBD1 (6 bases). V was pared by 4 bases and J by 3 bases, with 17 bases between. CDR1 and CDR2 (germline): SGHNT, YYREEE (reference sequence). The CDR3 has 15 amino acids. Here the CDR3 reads CASSKQGPSYYEQYV. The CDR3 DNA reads TGTGCCAGCAGCAAACAGGGCCCATCTTACTACGAGCAGTACGTC.

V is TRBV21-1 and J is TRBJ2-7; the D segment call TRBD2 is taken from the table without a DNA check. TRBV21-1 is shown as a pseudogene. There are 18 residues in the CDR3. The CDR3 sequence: CASSVPGTSVTPWGEQYV. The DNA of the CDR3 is TGTGCCAGCAGCGTCCCCGGGACTAGCGTCACCCCCTGGGGGGAGCAGTACGTC.

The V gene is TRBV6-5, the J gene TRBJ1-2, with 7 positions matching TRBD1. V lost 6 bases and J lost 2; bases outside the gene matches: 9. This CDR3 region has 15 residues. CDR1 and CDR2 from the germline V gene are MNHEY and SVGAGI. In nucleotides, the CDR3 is TGTGCCAGCAGGGGTGCCGGGACAGCCAACTATGGCTACACCTTC. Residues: CASRGAGTANYGYTF.

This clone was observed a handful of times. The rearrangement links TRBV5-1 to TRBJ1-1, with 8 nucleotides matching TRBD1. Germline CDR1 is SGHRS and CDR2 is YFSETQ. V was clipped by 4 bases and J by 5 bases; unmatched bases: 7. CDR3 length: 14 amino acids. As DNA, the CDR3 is TGCGCCAGCAGCCCAGGACAGGGAAGGACTGAAGCTTTCTTT. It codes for CASSPGQGRTEAFF.